The TCR beta chain under discussion was sequenced for a study of cytomegalovirus exposure and HLA in healthy donors. Across the study: The roughly 120 validation repertoires, a later analysis reported, used the same platform as the approximately 700 first-cohort repertoires.

General study findings and limits: In vitro work confirmed that a few CMV-associated chains recognize CMV antigens.

The roughly 120-subject validation cohort, separate from the approximately 670-subject first cohort, included the donors. Only in-frame clones appear in the TCRdb table, and some are missing; sequencing was by immunoSEQ multiplex PCR. The top ten clones hold under 7.5% of a sample with 150,000 to 200,000 clones, over 65% of them seen once. V lost 6 bases to trimming and J lost 1 base; unmatched junction nucleotides: 7. The CDR3 length is 16 residues. Germline V gene data show CDR1 as LNHDA and CDR2 as SQIVND (reference sequence). A remark on this clone: No antigen is known for it.

The clonotype originates from a man aged 18 to 29 in good health and CMV-seropositive. Specimen: PBMCs. The V call is TRBV19, the J call TRBJ2-2; TRBD1 matches at 8 bases. In DNA form, the CDR3 reads TGTGCCAGTAGCCTATTAGGGACAGGGAACACCGGGGAGCTGTTTTTT. The encoded protein is CASSLLGTGNTGELFF.